The source of this T cell receptor beta chain is a study of shared T cell receptors in the human thymus. The method was immunoSEQ multiplex PCR; TCRdb's version includes in-frame clones alone and lacks a portion of them. The table has over 650,000 clones, around 87% seen once; the top ten hold 0.009% to 0.0095%. Germline trimming cut 1 base from V and 6 bases from J; bases unmatched to any gene: 9. The CDR3 covers 16 residues. Germline loops: CDR1 LGHNT, CDR2 FRNRAP. These sequences were also reported in another study, on human thymus T cells. As that study records: Healthy Finnish infants having corrective surgery for congenital heart defects served as donors. Resections removed during corrective heart surgery provided the thymus tissue used. V and J gene usage appeared biased in thymic and blood repertoires. In unrelated individuals, thymic repertoires overlapped highly, according to related research.

The clonotype was recovered from a boy under three years old with a congenital heart defect. The chain uses TRBV12-5 and TRBJ2-1, with 7 bases identical to TRBD1. Sample: thymocytes. CDR3 in DNA: TGTGCTAGTGGTTTGGCATCCGAACAGGGGATCAATGAGCAGTTCTTC. This gives the protein CASGLASEQGINEQFF.